The T cell receptor beta chain described here comes from a study of OX40 agonist ivuxolimab in advanced cancers. Germline-derived CDR1 and CDR2 are MNHEY and SVGAGI. Deletions cut 2 bases from V and 1 base from J, with 5 bases between. This CDR3 is built from 13 residues. Clones were sequenced by immunoSEQ multiplex PCR, and TCRdb holds only the in-frame ones, with some missing. The table shows roughly 70,000 clones, with approximately 89% occurring only once. The chain combines TRBV6-5 with TRBJ1-1; perhaps TRBD1 as D (5 bases). Sequences were derived from CD4+ or CD8+ T cells sorted from blood, sampled in a trial of the OX40 agonist ivuxolimab. This TCR was sampled from an adult with an advanced solid tumor such as melanoma, head and neck, liver or kidney cancer. The CDR3 region is CASSYRGNTEAFF. CDR3 in DNA: TGTGCCAGCAGTTACAGGGGGAACACTGAAGCTTTCTTT.